The 7 T cell receptor beta chains below were found in one sample sequenced in a study of CD8 T cells in Susac syndrome. RNA in amounts of roughly 0.5 to 1 ug was reverse transcribed with random hexamers. In TCRdb, the immunoSEQ multiplex PCR reads were re-called with MiXCR into one record per CDR3 protein. This table holds 84,000 or so distinct CDR3 sequences, 85% to 95% found once. Material for sequencing was CD8+ T cells from PBMCs. These receptor sequences come from a human donor with Susac syndrome.

V is TRBV29-1 and J is TRBJ2-3; the D is unclear. Germline CDR1 is SQVTM and CDR2 is ANQGSEA. V was clipped by 4 bases and J by 8 bases, with 10 bases between them. The CDR3 has 11 residues. The CDR3 coding sequence is TGCAGCGTTGCTCGGAATGTTACGCAGTATTTT. Its protein is CSVARNVTQYF.

The V call is TRBV28, the J call TRBJ1-1; D not certain. Germline V gene lookup returns CDR1 MDHEN and CDR2 SYDVKM. The CDR3 totals 14 residues. The V and J ends lost 5 bases and 2 bases respectively, with 12 bases between them. CDR3 DNA sequence: TGTGCCAGCAGTCCACAACAATACAACACTGAAGCTTTCTTT. This codes for CASSPQQYNTEAFF.

This clonotype was seen a single time. V gene TRBV7-2 combines with J gene TRBJ2-5; D tentatively reads TRBD1 or TRBD2 (5 bases each). V was shortened by 3 bases and J by 0 bases, with 8 bases between the two germline ends. The CDR3 loop spans 14 amino acids. Germline CDR1 SGHTA, CDR2 FQGNSA. The CDR3 DNA reads as TGTGCCAGCAGCTTCGGGGCACACCAAGAGACCCAGTACTTC. Its translation is CASSFGAHQETQYF.

CDR3 sequence: CASRNDRGASYEQYF. In DNA form, the CDR3 reads TGTGCCAGCAGGAACGACAGGGGCGCCTCCTACGAGCAGTACTTC. The rearrangement links TRBV7-8 to TRBJ2-7; TRBD1 matches 8 bases. This CDR3 spans 15 amino acids. Looked up from germline, CDR1 is SGHVS and CDR2 is FQNEAQ. J gave up 0 bases and V 6 bases, and 7 bases lay outside the gene matches.

This chain connects TRBV7-6 to TRBJ2-1; D call uncertain. The CDR3 extends over 15 amino acids. CDR1 and CDR2 (germline): SGHVS, FNYEAQ. V lost 1 base, J lost 2 bases, and 9 bases lay in between. DNA for the CDR3: TGTGCCAGCAGCTTAGAGGCGGTAGCCTACAATGAGCAGTTCTTC. This translates into CASSLEAVAYNEQFF.

The J gene is TRBJ1-1, the V gene TRBV28; D remains ambiguous. The CDR3 runs 14 residues. The germline V gene has CDR1 MDHEN and CDR2 SYDVKM. V was shortened by 6 bases and J by 1 base, with 12 bases between the two germline ends. The CDR3 DNA is TGTGCCAGCAGGGTAGGGTGGGAGAACACTGAAGCTTTCTTT. This sequence encodes CASRVGWENTEAFF.

The chain has TRBV20-1 and TRBJ2-1, with D tentatively TRBD2 (6 bases). Trimming took off 0 bases at V and 8 bases at J, with 26 bases between the two ends. CDR3 length: 18 amino acids. From germline, CDR1 is DFQATT and CDR2 SNEGSKA (reference sequence). CDR3 nucleotide sequence: TGCAGTGCTAGAGACGTTACTACCGGGACTCCAATCCCGGATGAGCAGTTCTTC. Protein sequence: CSARDVTTGTPIPDEQFF.